The 30 T cell receptor beta chains reported below all come from one sample, sequenced in a study of graft-versus-host responses after intestinal transplantation. The antigens for these receptors are not known. Profiling relied on immunoSEQ multiplex PCR, and the TCRdb table lists in-frame clones only, not all of them. The table lists around 89,000 clones, around 92% of them singletons, with roughly 0.4% in the top ten. The sample here was unstimulated CD8+ T cells sorted from spleen or lymph node cells, taken before transplant. Receptors originate from a human donor who was the organ donor for an intestinal transplant.

The V call is TRBV19, the J call TRBJ1-5, with a possible D match to TRBD1 (5 bases). Looked up from germline, CDR1 is LNHDA and CDR2 is SQIVND (reference sequence). The V and J ends lost 3 bases and 0 bases respectively, with 9 bases between them. The CDR3 is 15 amino acids. CDR3 region: CASSITGDSNQPQHF. CDR3 in DNA: TGTGCCAGTAGTATCACAGGCGATAGCAATCAGCCCCAGCATTTT.

The chain recombines TRBV4-2 with TRBJ2-7; 8 nucleotides agree with TRBD1. The CDR3 has 16 residues. The junction had 6 bases not matched to a gene; V was cut back by 0 bases and J by 2 bases. The germline V gene has CDR1 LGHNA and CDR2 YNFKEQ. The CDR3 spells CASSQEWTGIPYEQYF. The DNA for the CDR3 is TGTGCCAGCAGCCAAGAATGGACAGGGATACCCTACGAGCAGTACTTC.

This chain links TRBV7-9 with TRBJ1-1; D may be TRBD1 (6 bases). The CDR3 consists of 13 residues. CDR1 and CDR2 (germline): SEHNR, FQNEAQ (reference sequence). Trimming shortened V by 1 base and J by 10 bases, and 13 bases separated the two germline ends. The CDR3 DNA reads as TGTGCCAGCAGCTTAGATCCAGGGGTGGGAGCTTTCTTT. It is translated as CASSLDPGVGAFF.

The chain links TRBV19 to TRBJ1-5; D gene ambiguous. V lost 1 base and J lost 2, with 9 bases in between. The CDR3 contains 15 residues. In germline, CDR1 is LNHDA, CDR2 SQIVND (reference sequence). CDR3 bases: TGTGCCAGTAGTATAGCGTCCGGTGGCAATCAGCCCCAGCATTTT. This codes for CASSIASGGNQPQHF.

In its sample, this clone was seen once. The chain couples TRBV19 to TRBJ2-1; 10 positions agree with TRBD2. Germline CDR1 LNHDA, CDR2 SQIVND (reference sequence). The CDR3 loop spans 16 amino acids. J was trimmed by 5 bases and V by 7 bases; bases with no gene match: 11. The CDR3 region is CASTPWGAGGHNEQFF. The CDR3 DNA follows: TGTGCCAGTACCCCTTGGGGAGCGGGGGGGCACAATGAGCAGTTCTTC.

The rearrangement uses TRBV4-2 and TRBJ1-1; TRBD1 is a possible D gene (5 bases). Looked up from germline, CDR1 is LGHNA and CDR2 is YNFKEQ. Trimming pared 6 bases from V and 5 bases from J, leaving 7 bases between. The CDR3 runs 11 residues. Here the CDR3 DNA reads TGTGCCAGCAGGGGGGGAACTGAAGCTTTCTTT. Translation: CASRGGTEAFF.

V and J are TRBV4-2 and TRBJ2-1, with 8 bases lining up with TRBD1. CDR1 is LGHNA and CDR2 is YNFKEQ in the germline V gene. The CDR3 length is 12 residues. V trimming: 3 bases; J trimming: 10 bases; junction bases outside the gene matches: 2. The CDR3 nucleotides are TGTGCCAGCAGCCAGGACAGGGTCGAGCAGTTCTTC. Translated, it gives CASSQDRVEQFF.

The count of this clone is one. The gene calls are TRBV7-7 and TRBJ2-7; D perhaps matches TRBD2 (5 bases). The CDR3 has 13 residues. V was clipped by 0 bases and J by 3 bases, with 6 bases between them. Germline CDR1 and CDR2: SSHAT and FNYEAQ (reference sequence). The DNA of the CDR3 is TGTGCCAGCAGCTTAGCAGAGGGCTACGAGCAGTACTTC. Translating gives CASSLAEGYEQYF.

The gene calls are TRBV6-6 and TRBJ2-3; D ambiguous. Germline-derived CDR1 and CDR2 are MNHNY and SVGAGI (reference sequence). Trimming left V 6 bases short and J 4 bases short, with 11 bases between. This CDR3 spans 13 amino acids. In DNA, the CDR3 is TGTGCCAGCAGCCCCGATCGGGCAGATACGCAGTATTTT. Its translation is CASSPDRADTQYF.

V and J are TRBV27 and TRBJ1-1; D is possibly TRBD1 (6 bases). This CDR3 has 15 residues. Germline lookup yields CDR1 MNHEY and CDR2 SMNVEV (reference sequence). Trimming shortened V by 0 bases and J by 5 bases, and 13 bases separated the two germline ends. CDR3 residues: CASSLSYKGGTEAFF. CDR3 DNA sequence: TGTGCCAGCAGTTTATCGTATAAAGGGGGTACTGAAGCTTTCTTT.

The chain uses TRBV2 and TRBJ2-7; D call uncertain. CDR3 length: 13 residues. Germline V gives CDR1 SNHLY, CDR2 FYNNEI. V was cut by 8 bases and J by 3 bases, with 14 bases left in between. The CDR3, as DNA: TGTGCCAGCGCGTGGGCAGCCGACTACGAGCAGTACTTC. Protein sequence: CASAWAADYEQYF.

Written as DNA, the CDR3 is TGCGCCAGCAGCCAAGGGACAGACAGCTCCTACGAGCAGTACTTC. Amino acid sequence: CASSQGTDSSYEQYF. The V and J genes are TRBV4-1 and TRBJ2-7; D may be TRBD1 (6 bases). V was pared by 1 base and J by 0 bases, with 10 bases between. The CDR3 covers 15 residues. The germline gives CDR1 MGHRA, CDR2 YSYEKL.

The chain has TRBV19 and TRBJ2-7; 7 bases align to TRBD1. Per the germline V gene, CDR1 is LNHDA and CDR2 is SQIVND (reference sequence). Trimming removed 1 base from V and 3 bases from J; junction bases left unmatched: 6. The CDR3 contains 15 residues. The CDR3 loop is CASSIGLGQIYEQYF. The CDR3 DNA follows: TGTGCCAGTAGTATAGGACTGGGACAGATCTACGAGCAGTACTTC.

The CDR3: CASSLVGGVHNEQFF. The DNA for the CDR3 is TGTGCCAGCAGCTTAGTAGGGGGCGTCCACAATGAGCAGTTCTTC. The rearrangement uses TRBV7-9 and TRBJ2-1; 7 positions match TRBD1. The J segment lost 5 bases and the V segment lost 1 base, leaving 5 bases of the junction unmatched. CDR1 and CDR2 (germline): SEHNR, FQNEAQ (reference sequence). The CDR3 totals 15 residues.

This chain links TRBV4-3 with TRBJ2-1; 7 positions agree with TRBD2. The CDR3 runs to 14 residues. Germline-derived CDR1 and CDR2 are LGHNA and YSLEER. Germline trimming cut 0 bases from V and 8 bases from J; bases unmatched to any gene: 4. The CDR3 loop reads CASSQDLAEYEQFF. CDR3 bases: TGCGCCAGCAGCCAAGATCTAGCGGAATATGAGCAGTTCTTC.

The V and J genes are TRBV19 and TRBJ1-2; 9 bases line up with TRBD1. The CDR3 totals 13 residues. Germline V CDR1 and CDR2: LNHDA, SQIVND (reference sequence). V was pared by 7 bases and J by 8 bases, with 8 bases of the junction left unmatched. The CDR3, as DNA: TGTGCCAGTAACCCGGGACAGGGTATCGGCTACACCTTC. The encoded protein is CASNPGQGIGYTF.

This chain connects TRBV29-1 to TRBJ2-1, with no clear D. Germline V lookup: CDR1 SQVTM, CDR2 ANQGSEA. CDR3 length: 14 amino acids. V gave up 5 bases and J gave up 0 bases, with 11 bases separating them. The DNA of the CDR3 is TGCAGCGTTAGTCCGAGGAGCTCCTACAATGAGCAGTTCTTC. It encodes CSVSPRSSYNEQFF.

The V gene is TRBV7-6, the J gene TRBJ2-1; TRBD1 aligns across 10 bases. This CDR3 spans 18 amino acids. After removal of 5 bases from V and 4 bases from J, the junction contained 14 bases not matched to a gene. From germline, CDR1 is SGHVS and CDR2 FNYEAQ. The CDR3 nucleotides read TGTGCCAGCAGCGGACACCGACAGGGGGCCGAGAATTACAATGAGCAGTTCTTC. As protein: CASSGHRQGAENYNEQFF.

The CDR3 DNA reads as TGTGCCAGCAGCCCGAGGTGGGGGGAGGGACCCTCCTACGAGCAGTACTTC. This sequence encodes CASSPRWGEGPSYEQYF. The chain has TRBV4-2 and TRBJ2-7, with 7 bases identical to TRBD2. Germline values: CDR1 LGHNA, CDR2 YNFKEQ. This CDR3 has 17 residues. V shed 4 bases and J 0 bases; nucleotides not matched to a gene: 12.

The J gene is TRBJ1-2, the V gene TRBV27; D perhaps matches TRBD1 (6 bases). CDR1 and CDR2 from the germline V gene are MNHEY and SMNVEV (reference sequence). Trimming removed 9 bases from V and 4 bases from J, with 15 bases in between. CDR3 length: 13 residues. The CDR3 DNA reads TGTGCCAGTGGGGCCGGGGGGGCCTATGGCTACACCTTC. It translates to CASGAGGAYGYTF.

This chain joins TRBV9 and TRBJ2-3; 16 bases map to TRBD2. This CDR3 spans 15 amino acids. V was clipped by 3 bases and J by 9 bases; unmatched bases: 4. Germline V gene sequence: CDR1 SGDLS, CDR2 YYNGEE. The CDR3 coding sequence is TGTGCCAGCAGCGAAGGGACTAGCGGGGGGGAGACGCAGTATTTT. Translation: CASSEGTSGGETQYF.

V and J are TRBV11-2 and TRBJ1-1, with 9 bases identical to TRBD1. The J segment lost 10 bases and the V segment lost 0 bases, leaving 3 bases of the junction unmatched. Germline loops: CDR1 SGHAT, CDR2 FQNNGV. The CDR3 totals 13 residues. CDR3 region: CASSLEWTGAAFF. CDR3 bases: TGTGCCAGCAGCTTAGAGTGGACAGGGGCAGCTTTCTTT.

The count of this clone is one. This sequence joins TRBV2 and TRBJ2-7, with D perhaps matching TRBD2 (6 bases). Trimming cost V 6 bases and J 9 bases, with 15 bases left between them. This CDR3 has 12 residues. From germline, CDR1 is SNHLY and CDR2 FYNNEI. Written as DNA, the CDR3 is TGTGCCAGCAGCGAGGGAGCGGGCGGGCAGTACTTC. It specifies CASSEGAGGQYF. Full variable domain (outside the CDR3, taken from reference TRBV2 and TRBJ2-7): EPEVTQTPSHQVTQMGQEVILRCVPISNHLYFYWYRQILGQKVEFLVSFYNNEISEKSEIFDDQFSVERPDGSNFTLKIRSTKLEDSAMYFCASSEGAGGQYFGPGTRLTVT.

A word on this clone: One junction end disagrees with the germline gene, perhaps due to a read error. The chain uses TRBV10-1 and TRBJ2-4; 9 bases map to TRBD2. The germline gives CDR1 WNHNN, CDR2 SYGVQD (reference sequence). The CDR3 length is 16 residues. CDR3 loop: CAGSEKGAGGQNIQYF. The CDR3 nucleotides read TGCGCCGGCAGTGAGAAGGGAGCGGGGGGCCAAAACATTCAGTACTTC.

J is TRBJ2-7 and V is TRBV27, with 7 bases fitting TRBD1. In germline, CDR1 is MNHEY, CDR2 SMNVEV (reference sequence). Trimming removed 5 bases from V and 0 bases from J; junction bases left unmatched: 4. CDR3 length equals 14 residues. The DNA for the CDR3 is TGTGCCAGCAGTCTGACAGGGACCTCCTACGAGCAGTACTTC. Translating it yields CASSLTGTSYEQYF.

The CDR3, as DNA: TGTGCCAGCAGTGGGACAGGATCTGGCTACACCTTC. Protein: CASSGTGSGYTF. This sequence joins TRBV6-5 and TRBJ1-2; 8 bases are shared with TRBD1. Losses at the gene ends were 5 bases for V and 7 bases for J; bases not matched to a gene: 3. Germline V lookup: CDR1 MNHEY, CDR2 SVGAGI. The CDR3 has 12 residues.

The gene calls are TRBV7-9 and TRBJ2-7; weak D call: TRBD2 (6 bases). CDR1 and CDR2 (germline): SEHNR, FQNEAQ (reference sequence). The CDR3 is 15 amino acids. V dropped 5 bases and J dropped 0 bases, with 14 bases sitting between them. Written as DNA, the CDR3 is TGTGCCAGCAGCCATCCCCGGGACTCCTCCTACGAGCAGTACTTC. This sequence encodes CASSHPRDSSYEQYF. Filled out from reference TRBV7-9 and TRBJ2-7, the complete variable domain reads DTGVSQNPRHKITKRGQNVTFRCDPISEHNRLYWYRQTLGQGPEFLTYFQNEAQLEKSRLLSDRFSAERPKGSFSTLEIQRTEQGDSAMYLCASSHPRDSSYEQYFGPGTRLTVT.

The chain combines TRBV11-1 with TRBJ2-7; maybe TRBD1 (6 bases). V lost 5 bases and J lost 0, with 14 bases in between. The CDR3 totals 15 residues. Germline V lookup: CDR1 SGHAT, CDR2 FQDESV (reference sequence). CDR3 in amino acids: CASSPSGQSSYEQYF. The CDR3 region has the DNA TGTGCCAGCAGCCCCTCCGGACAGTCCTCCTACGAGCAGTACTTC. Drawing the rest from reference TRBV11-1 and TRBJ2-7, the complete variable domain is EAEVAQSPRYKITEKSQAVAFWCDPISGHATLYWYRQILGQGPELLVQFQDESVVDDSQLPKDRFSAERLKGVDSTLKIQPAELGDSAMYLCASSPSGQSSYEQYFGPGTRLTVT.

The V and J genes are TRBV4-3 and TRBJ2-7; D ambiguous. This CDR3 region has 15 residues. The germline gives CDR1 LGHNA, CDR2 YSLEER. Trimming removed 0 bases at V and 2 bases at J, with 11 bases between. CDR3 amino acids: CASSQDRDWAYEQYF. The CDR3 nucleotides are TGCGCCAGCAGCCAAGATCGTGACTGGGCCTACGAGCAGTACTTC.

This chain connects TRBV10-3 to TRBJ1-3, with 7 bases matching TRBD1. The CDR3 spans 14 residues. CDR1 is ENHRY, CDR2 SYGVKD, per germline. Trimming cost V 3 bases and J 4 bases; bases outside gene matches: 3. CDR3 sequence: CAISDPGQGNTIYF. The CDR3 DNA follows: TGTGCCATCAGTGACCCGGGACAGGGAAACACCATATATTTT.